This T cell receptor (beta chain) was recovered during a study of T-cell memory formation after mild COVID-19. TCRdb re-analysed the 5' RACE reads in MiXCR, keeping a single row per CDR3 protein. The table records 150,000 to 200,000 distinct CDR3 sequences, around a tenth of them present only once. This clonotype was seen more than once but under ten times. This CDR3 spans 13 amino acids. Germline values: CDR1 SGHRS, CDR2 YFSETQ. V lost 5 bases, J lost 2 bases, and 10 bases lay in between. The sequence came from a young man who had mild COVID-19 (a few samples of this study predate the infection). Cell type and time point are not known. The chain has TRBV5-1 and TRBJ1-1, with D uncertain. Input material: PBMCs or a T cell subset sorted from them (not recorded which). CDR3 nucleotides: TGCGCCAGCAGATCAGAGAGTAACACTGAAGCTTTCTTT. Protein product: CASRSESNTEAFF.